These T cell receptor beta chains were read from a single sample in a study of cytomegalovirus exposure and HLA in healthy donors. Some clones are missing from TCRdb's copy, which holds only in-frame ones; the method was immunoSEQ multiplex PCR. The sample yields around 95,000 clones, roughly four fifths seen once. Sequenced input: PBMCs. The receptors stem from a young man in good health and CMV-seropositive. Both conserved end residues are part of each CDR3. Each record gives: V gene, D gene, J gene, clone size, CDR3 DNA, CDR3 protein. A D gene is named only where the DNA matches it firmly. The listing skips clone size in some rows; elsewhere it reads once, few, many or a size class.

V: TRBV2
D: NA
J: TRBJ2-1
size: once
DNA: TGTGCCAGCAGTCAGGCTGAAATCTCCTACAATGAGCAGTTCTTC
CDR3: CASSQAEISYNEQFF

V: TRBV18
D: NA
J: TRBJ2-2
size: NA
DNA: TGCGCCAGCTCATTACGGACTGAGACCGGGGAGCTGTTTTTT
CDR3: CASSLRTETGELFF

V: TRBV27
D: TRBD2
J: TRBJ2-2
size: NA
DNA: TGTGCCAGCAGTTTATTTGCGGGAGTCGCCGGGGAGCTGTTTTTT
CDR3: CASSLFAGVAGELFF

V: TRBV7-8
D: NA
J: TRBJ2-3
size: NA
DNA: TGTGCCAGCAGCTTAGCGTCGAGCACAGATACGCAGTATTTT
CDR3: CASSLASSTDTQYF

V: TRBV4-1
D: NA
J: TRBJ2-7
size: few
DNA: TGCGCCAGCAGCCAAGATGACGAGCGCCGCTCCTACGAGCAGTACTTC
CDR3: CASSQDDERRSYEQYF

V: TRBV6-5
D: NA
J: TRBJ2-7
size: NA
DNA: TGTGCCAGCAGCAGAGGCAGCTACGAGCAGTACTTC
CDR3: CASSRGSYEQYF

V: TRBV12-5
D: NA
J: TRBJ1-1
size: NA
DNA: TGTGCTAGTGGACCTGGGACATCGAGGACTGAAGCTTTCTTT
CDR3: CASGPGTSRTEAFF

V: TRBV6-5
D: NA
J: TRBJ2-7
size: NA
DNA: TGTGCCAGCAGAGTTTCCCGGTTCGAGCAGTACTTC
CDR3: CASRVSRFEQYF

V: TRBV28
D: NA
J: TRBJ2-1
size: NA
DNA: TGTGCCAGCAGTGGCAGCGACCCAAGTACTCGTGAGCAGTTCTTC
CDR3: CASSGSDPSTREQFF

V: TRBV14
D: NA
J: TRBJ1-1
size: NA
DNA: TGTGCCAGCAGCCAGACAGTGAACACTGAAGCTTTCTTT
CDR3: CASSQTVNTEAFF

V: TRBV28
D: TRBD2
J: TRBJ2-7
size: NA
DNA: TGTGCCAGCAGTTTAGTTGGACTAGTCCTTTACGAGCAGTACTTC
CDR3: CASSLVGLVLYEQYF

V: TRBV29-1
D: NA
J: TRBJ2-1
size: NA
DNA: TGCAGCGTTGTCGAGGCCTACAATGAGCAGTTCTTC
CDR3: CSVVEAYNEQFF

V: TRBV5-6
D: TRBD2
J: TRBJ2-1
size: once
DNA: TGTGCCAGCAGCTCGGGACTACCCTACAATGAGCAGTTCTTC
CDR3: CASSSGLPYNEQFF

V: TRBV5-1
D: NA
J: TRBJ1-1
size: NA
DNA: TGCGCCAGCAGCTTTGGGGCTAACACTGAAGCTTTCTTT
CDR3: CASSFGANTEAFF

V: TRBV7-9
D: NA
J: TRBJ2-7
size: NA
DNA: TGTTCCAGCAGCTCCCAGCGAGCGGACAGTTTGCACGAGCAGTACTTC
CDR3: CSSSSQRADSLHEQYF

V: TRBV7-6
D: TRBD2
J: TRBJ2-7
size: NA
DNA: TGTGCCAGCAACAGCGGGAGTGGGACCTACGAGCAGTACTTC
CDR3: CASNSGSGTYEQYF

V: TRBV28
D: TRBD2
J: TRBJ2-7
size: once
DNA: TGTGCCAGCAGCCAAGTTTCGGCGGGAGGGCCCTACGAGCAGTACTTC
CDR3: CASSQVSAGGPYEQYF

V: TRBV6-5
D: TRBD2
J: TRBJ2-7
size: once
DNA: TGTGCCAGCAGTCCCCCGGGACTACCCTACGAGCAGTACTTC
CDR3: CASSPPGLPYEQYF

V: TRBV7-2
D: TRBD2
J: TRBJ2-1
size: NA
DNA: TGTGCCAGCAGCTTCAAAGCGGGAAAGGGCAATGAGCAGTTCTTC
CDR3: CASSFKAGKGNEQFF

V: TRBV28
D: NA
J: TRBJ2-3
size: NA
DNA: TGTGCCAGCAGGCTAAGCGGGCCCCTAACAGATACGCAGTATTTT
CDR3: CASRLSGPLTDTQYF

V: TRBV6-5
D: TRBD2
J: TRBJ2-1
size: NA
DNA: TGTGCCGGCTCTAGCGGTCTTAATGAGCAGTTCTTC
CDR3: CAGSSGLNEQFF

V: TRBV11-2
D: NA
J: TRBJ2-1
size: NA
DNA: TGTGCCAGCAGCCCTGGGACAGAGCAGTTCTTC
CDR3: CASSPGTEQFF

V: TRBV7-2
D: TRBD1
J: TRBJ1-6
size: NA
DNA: TGTGCCAGCAGCTCCCAAGGGACAGGAGGTTGGTCACCCCTCCACTTT
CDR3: CASSSQGTGGWSPLHF

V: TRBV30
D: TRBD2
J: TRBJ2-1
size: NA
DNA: TGTGCCTGGAGTGTACCTAGCGGGAGTAGAAATGAGCAGTTCTTC
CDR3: CAWSVPSGSRNEQFF

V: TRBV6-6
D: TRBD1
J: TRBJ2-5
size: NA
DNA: TGTGCCAGCAAGACGGACAGGTCGCAAGAGACCCAGTACTTC
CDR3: CASKTDRSQETQYF

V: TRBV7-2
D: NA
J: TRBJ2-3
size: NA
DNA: TGTGCCAGCAGCTTATTACAGGGCACAGATACGCAGTATTTT
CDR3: CASSLLQGTDTQYF

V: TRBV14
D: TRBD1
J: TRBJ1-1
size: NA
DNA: TGTGCCAGCAGCCACCCGACAGGGGGGCTCAACACTGAAGCCTTCTTT
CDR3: CASSHPTGGLNTEAFF

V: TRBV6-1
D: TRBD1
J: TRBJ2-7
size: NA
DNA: TGTGCCAGCAGCCCGAGGACAGGTCAGCACTACGAGCAGTACTTC
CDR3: CASSPRTGQHYEQYF

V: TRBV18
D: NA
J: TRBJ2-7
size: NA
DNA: TGTGCCAGCTCACCACGGGCAGTTTCCTACGAGCAGTACTTC
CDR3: CASSPRAVSYEQYF

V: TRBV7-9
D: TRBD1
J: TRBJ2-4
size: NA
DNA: TGTGCCAGCAGCCCGAAGGGACAGAACATTCAGTACTTC
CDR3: CASSPKGQNIQYF

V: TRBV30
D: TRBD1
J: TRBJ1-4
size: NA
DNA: TGTGCCTGGGCGGGGCGGTCAGGGGGTGAGGAACTGTTTTTT
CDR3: CAWAGRSGGEELFF

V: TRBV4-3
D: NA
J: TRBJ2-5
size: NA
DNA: TGCGCCAGCAGCCAAGAGGACAGTGGGGAGACCCAGTACTTC
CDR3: CASSQEDSGETQYF

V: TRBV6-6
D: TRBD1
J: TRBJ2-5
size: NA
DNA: TGTGCCAGCAGCAGGGACAGGGAGCGAGAGACCCAGTACTTC
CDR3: CASSRDRERETQYF

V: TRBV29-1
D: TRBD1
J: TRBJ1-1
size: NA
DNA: TGCAGCGTTGACGGTACAGGGGATGGGACTGAAGCTTTCTTT
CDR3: CSVDGTGDGTEAFF

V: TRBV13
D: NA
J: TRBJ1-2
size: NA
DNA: TGTGCCAGCAGCTTTCCCGGCCCCTCGGGGGGAGGCTACACCTTC
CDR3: CASSFPGPSGGGYTF

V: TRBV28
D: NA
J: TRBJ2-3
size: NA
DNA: TGTGCCAGCCCCCCCGCGGGACGTAGCACAGATACGCAGTATTTT
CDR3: CASPPAGRSTDTQYF

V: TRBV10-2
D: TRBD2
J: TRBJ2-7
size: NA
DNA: TGCGCCAGCACCTTGACTAGCGGGCCCTCCTACGAGCAGTACTTC
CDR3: CASTLTSGPSYEQYF